The rows below give T cell receptor beta chains drawn from one sample of a study of tumor and adjacent non-tumor tissue in lung cancer. A single record per CDR3 protein comes from TCRdb applying MiXCR to the multiplex PCR reads. Counted here are about 200,000 distinct CDR3 sequences, around 71% occurring once; the ten biggest clones make up almost 25%. The sequencing input was lung tumor tissue. Every receptor here comes from a man in his fifties or sixties with non-small cell lung cancer. Each CDR3 is given with its conserved first and last residue. A D gene is named only where the DNA matches it firmly. Size is stated for part of the rows, as once, few or many counts, or as a class when the clone is expanded.

d_gene: -; j_gene: TRBJ1-6; abundance: -; v_gene: TRBV5-4; CDR3nt: TGTGCCAGCAGCTGGCGGGACAATCCTTCACCCCTCCACTTT; CDR3aa: CASSWRDNPSPLHF
d_gene: TRBD2; j_gene: TRBJ2-2; abundance: -; v_gene: TRBV4-1; CDR3nt: TGCGCCAGCAGCCATAGCGGGGCGAACACCGAGGAGCTGTTTTTT; CDR3aa: CASSHSGANTEELFF
d_gene: -; j_gene: TRBJ2-1; abundance: -; v_gene: TRBV11-3; CDR3nt: TGTGCCAGCAGCTTAAACTGGGAGGCGAGCAATGAGAAGTTCTTC; CDR3aa: CASSLNWEASNEKFF
d_gene: TRBD1; j_gene: TRBJ2-7; abundance: -; v_gene: TRBV20-1; CDR3nt: TGCAGTGCTAGGCCACCTCCCTGGGACAGGGACCTCCACGATCAGTACTTC; CDR3aa: CSARPPPWDRDLHDQYF
d_gene: -; j_gene: TRBJ1-4; abundance: -; v_gene: TRBV30; CDR3nt: TGTGCCTGGACCCTGTACGAAAGGGGAGGTGAAAAACTGTTTTTT; CDR3aa: CAWTLYERGGEKLFF
d_gene: TRBD2; j_gene: TRBJ2-5; abundance: -; v_gene: TRBV29-1; CDR3nt: TGCAGCGTACAAAGGTGGAATTTCGGGACTAGCGGGACTAGGGGGATAGAGATCCAGTACTTC; CDR3aa: CSVQRWNFGTSGTRGIEIQYF
d_gene: -; j_gene: TRBJ2-6; abundance: few; v_gene: TRBV10-2; CDR3nt: TGCGCCAGCAGTGAAGGGGGAGGGGCCAACGTCCTGACTTTC; CDR3aa: CASSEGGGANVLTF
d_gene: -; j_gene: TRBJ1-6; abundance: -; v_gene: TRBV20-1; CDR3nt: TGCAGTGCTAGTTCTCGGAGCTCCTATAATTCACACCTCCACTTT; CDR3aa: CSASSRSSYNSHLHF
d_gene: TRBD1; j_gene: TRBJ1-4; abundance: many; v_gene: TRBV12-3/TRBV12-4; CDR3nt: TGTGCCAGCACTTTTTGGACAGGGGGCGGTGAAAAACTGTTTTTT; CDR3aa: CASTFWTGGGEKLFF
d_gene: TRBD2; j_gene: TRBJ2-3; abundance: -; v_gene: TRBV20-1; CDR3nt: TGCAGTGCTAGGGATGCAGCGGGACCCGTAGATACACTGTATTTT; CDR3aa: CSARDAAGPVDTLYF
d_gene: TRBD1; j_gene: TRBJ2-3; abundance: -; v_gene: TRBV20-1; CDR3nt: TGCAATGCACCCGACAGGGCTGATACGCAGTATTTT; CDR3aa: CNAPDRADTQYF
d_gene: -; j_gene: TRBJ2-1; abundance: few; v_gene: TRBV5-6; CDR3nt: TGTGCCAGCACTAGGTGGAGTTCCTACAATGAGCAGTTCTTC; CDR3aa: CASTRWSSYNEQFF
d_gene: -; j_gene: TRBJ2-3; abundance: -; v_gene: TRBV11-2; CDR3nt: TGTGCCAGCAGCTTTCTCTTAGCAGTGGCAGATACGCAGTATTTT; CDR3aa: CASSFLLAVADTQYF